This TCR beta chain was documented in a study of T cell changes during pregnancy in multiple sclerosis. The method was immunoSEQ multiplex PCR; TCRdb's version includes in-frame clones alone and lacks a portion of them. The sample has 70,000 to 100,000 clones; 85% to 95% are singletons. The sample consisted of peripheral blood, taken in the third trimester of pregnancy. The origin of this receptor is a female donor with multiple sclerosis, enrolled in a pregnancy study.

The CDR3 bases are TGTGCCAGCAGTTACTCCAGGACTAGCGGGAGGAATGAGCAGTTCTTC. Amino acid sequence: CASSYSRTSGRNEQFF. This chain links TRBV6-5 with TRBJ2-1; TRBD2 matches at 14 bases. The germline V gene has CDR1 MNHEY and CDR2 SVGAGI. This CDR3 contains 16 residues. V lost 0 bases to trimming and J lost 7 bases; unmatched junction nucleotides: 2.